The 31 T cell receptor beta chains presented below share a single source sample, sequenced in a study of blood T cell repertoires in COVID-19. This table comes from immunoSEQ multiplex PCR, and its TCRdb copy is limited to in-frame clones, with some not included. This sample yields 100,000 or so clones, of which about four fifths are seen a single time; 9.4% belongs to the top ten. The sequenced sample consisted of peripheral blood. The source of these receptors is a woman in her seventies with acute or convalescent COVID-19.

V is TRBV29-1 and J is TRBJ1-1, with 8 bases aligning to TRBD1. Germline V gene lookup returns CDR1 SQVTM and CDR2 ANQGSEA. The V gene end was trimmed by 7 bases and the J gene end by 3 bases; junction bases not matched to a gene: 7. The CDR3 loop spans 13 amino acids. The CDR3, as DNA: TGCAGCGGGCTCAGGGGGCAGGACACTGAAGCTTTCTTT. Amino acid sequence: CSGLRGQDTEAFF.

The chain links TRBV11-2 to TRBJ2-4; 16 positions agree with TRBD2. The CDR3 covers 14 residues. With 5 bases clipped from V and 15 bases from J, the junction kept 7 bases outside the gene matches. Germline CDR1 and CDR2: SGHAT and FQNNGV. This CDR3 is CASSLGTSGGAWYF. The DNA of the CDR3 is TGTGCCAGCAGCCTCGGGACTAGCGGGGGGGCATGGTACTTC.

The chain links TRBV7-9 to TRBJ1-2; a weak D match, TRBD1 (5 bases). Trimming pared 5 bases from V and 8 bases from J, leaving 15 bases between. From germline, CDR1 is SEHNR and CDR2 FQNEAQ (reference sequence). CDR3 length equals 13 residues. CDR3 nucleotide sequence: TGTGCCAGCAGCCCCCAGGGAATAGGAGGCTACACCTTC. Its protein product is CASSPQGIGGYTF.

This chain joins TRBV7-9 and TRBJ1-1; tentatively, D is TRBD1 (6 bases). The V end was cut by 6 bases, the J end by 2 bases, with 10 bases between. CDR1 SEHNR and CDR2 FQNEAQ come from the germline V gene (reference sequence). CDR3 length: 13 amino acids. The CDR3 nucleotides read TGTGCCAGCAGTTGGACAGAAAACACTGAAGCTTTCTTT. Translating it yields CASSWTENTEAFF.

The chain combines TRBV6-5 with TRBJ1-5; 7 bases align to TRBD1. After removal of 5 bases from V and 6 bases from J, the junction contained 10 bases not matched to a gene. Germline assignment: CDR1 MNHEY and CDR2 SVGAGI. The CDR3 loop spans 15 amino acids. The CDR3 reads CASSRGQPYSQPQHF. For the CDR3, the DNA is TGTGCCAGCAGTCGGGGACAGCCTTATAGTCAGCCCCAGCATTTT.

The chain couples TRBV19 to TRBJ1-5; 9 bases line up with TRBD1. The CDR3 is 14 residues long. Losses at the gene ends were 4 bases for V and 6 bases for J; bases not matched to a gene: 4. Germline CDR1 is LNHDA and CDR2 is SQIVND (reference sequence). As DNA, the CDR3 is TGTGCCAGTAGTAGACAGGGGGTAGGTCAGCCCCAGCATTTT. This codes for CASSRQGVGQPQHF.

The gene calls are TRBV29-1 and TRBJ2-3, with TRBD2 as a possible D gene (6 bases). Germline V lookup: CDR1 SQVTM, CDR2 ANQGSEA. The CDR3 runs to 14 residues. V lost 7 bases and J 1 base, leaving 15 bases between the germline ends. The CDR3 DNA sequence: TGCAGCGCACGCCGGGACTTCGGCACAGATACGCAGTATTTT. Residues: CSARRDFGTDTQYF.

V usage is TRBV2 and J usage is TRBJ2-1; 11 nucleotides match TRBD2. Germline CDR1 SNHLY, CDR2 FYNNEI. Trimming removed 1 base from V and 10 bases from J; junction bases left unmatched: 6. The CDR3 totals 15 residues. CDR3 protein: CASSEGSGGGREQFF. The CDR3 DNA is TGTGCCAGCAGTGAAGGTAGCGGGGGGGGCAGGGAGCAGTTCTTC.

The rearrangement joins TRBV15 to TRBJ2-3, with D hard to call. Germline V lookup: CDR1 LNHNV, CDR2 YYDKDF (reference sequence). The CDR3 is 15 amino acids. Trimming cost V 5 bases and J 0 bases, with 12 bases left between them. The CDR3 loop reads CATSAGRLSTDTQYF. The CDR3 coding sequence is TGTGCCACCAGCGCCGGAAGACTGAGCACAGATACGCAGTATTTT.

The V call is TRBV5-1, the J call TRBJ2-7; 8 positions match TRBD1. V lost 3 bases, J lost 6 bases, and 11 bases stayed unmatched. The germline V gene encodes CDR1 SGHRS and CDR2 YFSETQ. The CDR3 spans 15 residues. The CDR3 bases are TGCGCCAGCAGCTCATCCTGGACAGGGTCGGGCGAGCAGTACTTC. Amino acids: CASSSSWTGSGEQYF.

This clone was detected only a few times. The rearrangement uses TRBV7-9 and TRBJ2-5; possibly TRBD2 for D (5 bases). The V gene lost 4 bases and the J gene lost 4 bases, with 10 bases spanning the gap. Germline CDR1 SEHNR, CDR2 FQNEAQ (reference sequence). CDR3 size: 13 residues. CDR3 loop: CASSSGVRETQYF. CDR3 coding DNA: TGTGCCAGCAGCTCCGGGGTGCGAGAGACCCAGTACTTC.

This clone was observed once. Other DNA variants within this sample encode the same CDR3. This chain uses TRBV30 with TRBJ1-5, with 7 bases fitting TRBD1. There are 13 residues in the CDR3. V gave up 2 bases and J gave up 4 bases; unmatched junction bases: 2. Germline CDR1 GTSNPN, CDR2 SVGIG (reference sequence). The CDR3, as DNA: TGTGCCTGGAGTTTGGACAGGAATCAGCCCCAGCATTTT. Its translation is CAWSLDRNQPQHF.

V is TRBV30 and J is TRBJ1-1; TRBD1 matches at 8 bases. The CDR3 has 13 residues. From germline, CDR1 is GTSNPN and CDR2 SVGIG (reference sequence). The junction had 2 bases not matched to a gene; V was cut back by 5 bases and J by 0 bases. Here the CDR3 DNA reads TGTGCCTGGGGGGACAGGATGAACACTGAAGCTTTCTTT. Its protein is CAWGDRMNTEAFF.

The V call is TRBV15, the J call TRBJ2-7, with D tentatively TRBD1 (6 bases). The CDR3 loop spans 14 amino acids. Deletions cut 3 bases from V and 6 bases from J, with 15 bases between. CDR1 is LNHNV, CDR2 YYDKDF, per germline (reference sequence). The CDR3 spells CATSSFSGAAEQYF. The DNA for the CDR3 is TGTGCCACCAGCAGTTTTTCAGGGGCGGCCGAGCAGTACTTC.

The chain recombines TRBV7-8 with TRBJ2-7; TRBD1 aligns across 8 bases. Germline CDR1 is SGHVS and CDR2 is FQNEAQ. V lost 0 bases, J lost 3 bases, and 4 bases stayed unmatched. This CDR3 spans 15 amino acids. The CDR3 spells CASSLARGPNYEQYF. For the CDR3, the DNA is TGTGCCAGCAGCTTAGCCAGGGGGCCTAACTACGAGCAGTACTTC.

The CDR3 region is CASSLTTGAVYGYTF. CDR3 nucleotide sequence: TGTGCCAGCAGTTTGACGACAGGTGCTGTCTATGGCTACACCTTC. The chain couples TRBV28 to TRBJ1-2; D may be TRBD1 (6 bases). Germline V gene lookup returns CDR1 MDHEN and CDR2 SYDVKM. V lost 3 bases and J lost 4, with 15 bases in between. The CDR3 contains 15 residues.

This chain uses TRBV4-1 with TRBJ1-1, with D tentatively TRBD1 (5 bases). Germline V gene lookup returns CDR1 MGHRA and CDR2 YSYEKL. V shed 2 bases and J shed 7 bases, with 5 bases lying between them. The CDR3 extends over 11 amino acids. The CDR3 sequence: CASSQTGEAFF. CDR3 DNA: TGCGCCAGCAGCCAAACAGGTGAAGCTTTCTTT.

The chain carries TRBV18 and TRBJ1-1, with D maybe TRBD1 (6 bases). The CDR3 is 16 amino acids. Germline assignment: CDR1 KGHSH and CDR2 LQKENI. Trimming stripped 5 bases from V and 5 bases from J, with 21 bases between. The CDR3 here is CASSLPFRGYRTEAFF. The DNA of the CDR3 is TGTGCCAGCTCATTACCATTCAGGGGCTATAGGACTGAAGCTTTCTTT.

CDR3 protein: CSVEDLLGAQHF. The CDR3, as DNA: TGCAGCGTTGAAGACCTACTTGGAGCCCAGCATTTT. V gene TRBV29-1 combines with J gene TRBJ1-5; D is ambiguous. The V end lost 0 bases, the J end lost 11 bases, and 11 bases lay between the germline ends. Germline CDR1 SQVTM, CDR2 ANQGSEA. The CDR3 extends over 12 amino acids.

The V call is TRBV4-1, the J call TRBJ2-3, with 7 bases identical to TRBD2. Looked up from germline, CDR1 is MGHRA and CDR2 is YSYEKL. V shed 3 bases and J 9 bases; nucleotides not matched to a gene: 15. The CDR3 extends over 16 amino acids. CDR3 amino acids: CASSQYSGATPRTQYF. CDR3 nucleotide sequence: TGCGCCAGCAGCCAGTACAGCGGGGCCACCCCCAGAACGCAGTATTTT.

This clone was recorded once. The chain carries TRBV6-7 and TRBJ2-5; D may be TRBD2 (5 bases). TRBV6-7 is designated an ORF whose function remains uncertain. Trimming shortened V by 0 bases and J by 1 base, and 21 bases separated the two germline ends. This CDR3 is 19 amino acids long. CDR3 in amino acids: CASSYSPKNPGTVQETQYF. As DNA, the CDR3 is TGTGCCAGCAGTTACTCCCCAAAAAATCCGGGAACCGTCCAAGAGACCCAGTACTTC.

CDR3 sequence: CASSEGRDYEQYF. The CDR3 DNA is TGTGCCAGCAGTGAAGGACGGGACTACGAGCAGTACTTC. The chain recombines TRBV25-1 with TRBJ2-7; a possible D gene is TRBD2 (5 bases). Trimming took 2 bases from V and 3 from J, leaving 8 bases between them. The CDR3 length is 13 residues. The germline CDR1 and CDR2 sequences are MGHDK and SYGVNS.

The gene calls are TRBV19 and TRBJ1-2; perhaps TRBD1 as D (6 bases). Trimming pared 6 bases from V and 0 bases from J, leaving 11 bases between. This CDR3 is 14 amino acids long. In germline, CDR1 is LNHDA, CDR2 SQIVND (reference sequence). The CDR3, as DNA: TGTGCCAGTAGCTTAACAGGGACTAACTATGGCTACACCTTC. Translated: CASSLTGTNYGYTF.

The chain recombines TRBV9 with TRBJ1-2; no firm D call. Germline CDR1 SGDLS, CDR2 YYNGEE. The CDR3 runs to 13 residues. V was clipped by 4 bases and J by 0 bases, with 7 bases between them. The CDR3 loop is CASSPPSNYGYTF. In nucleotides, the CDR3 is TGTGCCAGCAGCCCCCCTTCTAACTATGGCTACACCTTC. The full variable domain, completed using reference TRBV9 and TRBJ1-2, is DSGVTQTPKHLITATGQRVTLRCSPRSGDLSVYWYQQSLDQGLQFLIQYYNGEERAKGNILERFSAQQFPDLHSELNLSSLELGDSALYFCASSPPSNYGYTFGSGTRLTVV.

This clone appeared a single time. The chain has TRBV29-1 and TRBJ2-7, with unresolved D. Germline CDR1 is SQVTM and CDR2 is ANQGSEA. The CDR3 extends over 14 amino acids. The ends were cut back, 4 bases at V and 0 bases at J, with 13 bases in the middle. CDR3 coding DNA: TGCAGCGTTGTGAGCCAGCGCCTCTCCTACGAGCAGTACTTC. Its translation is CSVVSQRLSYEQYF.

The chain has TRBV4-1 and TRBJ1-4; 7 bases line up with TRBD1. CDR1 and CDR2 (germline): MGHRA, YSYEKL. CDR3 length equals 17 residues. The V and J ends lost 4 bases and 6 bases, in that order; junction bases with no gene match: 14. CDR3 nucleotide sequence: TGCGCCAGCAGCCGCTTCCCCCCCGGGACAGAGGATGAAAAACTGTTTTTT. Translation gives CASSRFPPGTEDEKLFF.

This chain uses TRBV19 with TRBJ1-1, with D unresolved. CDR3 length: 14 amino acids. The V and J ends lost 5 bases and 6 bases respectively, with 16 bases between them. CDR1 LNHDA and CDR2 SQIVND come from the germline V gene (reference sequence). CDR3 nucleotides: TGTGCCAGTAGTTCAGCAGTACAGCTCTCTGAAGCTTTCTTT. Translation: CASSSAVQLSEAFF.

This clone was seen only a few times. J is TRBJ1-2 and V is TRBV4-3; TRBD1 matches at 7 bases. The CDR3 has 13 amino acids. Germline V gene lookup returns CDR1 LGHNA and CDR2 YSLEER. Germline trimming cut 5 bases from V and 4 bases from J; bases unmatched to any gene: 4. CDR3 DNA: TGCGCCAGCAGCACCCGGACAGGCTATGGCTACACCTTC. Residues: CASSTRTGYGYTF.

This chain joins TRBV5-5 and TRBJ2-5; D remains unclear. The CDR3 has 13 residues. V was cut by 2 bases and J by 7 bases, with 12 bases left in between. CDR1 and CDR2 from the germline V gene are SGHKS and YYEKEE (reference sequence). The CDR3 loop reads CASSFDTPGTQYF. CDR3 nucleotides: TGTGCCAGCAGCTTCGACACCCCAGGGACCCAGTACTTC.

The V call is TRBV6-5, the J call TRBJ1-2; D call uncertain. This CDR3 region has 12 residues. Germline V gene data show CDR1 as MNHEY and CDR2 as SVGAGI. V was clipped by 6 bases and J by 7 bases, with 12 bases between them. The chain's CDR3 is CASSQHGIGYTF. DNA of the CDR3: TGTGCCAGCAGCCAACACGGGATTGGCTACACCTTC.

J is TRBJ1-2 and V is TRBV5-1; D is unresolved. Per the germline V gene, CDR1 is SGHRS and CDR2 is YFSETQ. The CDR3 is 15 residues long. V gave up 5 bases and J gave up 3 bases, with 17 bases separating them. The CDR3 loop reads CASRYTEYHDYGYTF. In nucleotides, the CDR3 is TGCGCCAGCAGATATACAGAATATCACGACTATGGCTACACCTTC.